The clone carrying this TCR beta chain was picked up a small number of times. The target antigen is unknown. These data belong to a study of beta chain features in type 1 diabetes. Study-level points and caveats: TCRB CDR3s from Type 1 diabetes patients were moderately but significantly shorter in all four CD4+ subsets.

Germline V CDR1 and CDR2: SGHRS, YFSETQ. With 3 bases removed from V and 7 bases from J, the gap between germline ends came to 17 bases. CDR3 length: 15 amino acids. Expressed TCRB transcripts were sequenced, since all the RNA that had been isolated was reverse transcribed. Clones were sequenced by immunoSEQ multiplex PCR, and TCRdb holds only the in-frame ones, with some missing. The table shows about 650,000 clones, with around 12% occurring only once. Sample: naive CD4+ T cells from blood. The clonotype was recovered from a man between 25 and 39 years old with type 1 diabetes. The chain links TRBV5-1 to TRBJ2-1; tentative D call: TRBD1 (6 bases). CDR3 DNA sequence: TGCGCCAGCAGCTACGGACAGATTCGAGTTAATGAGCAGTTCTTC. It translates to CASSYGQIRVNEQFF.